The 23 T cell receptor beta chains below come from one sample, sequenced in a study of blood T cell repertoires in COVID-19. The method was immunoSEQ multiplex PCR; TCRdb's version includes in-frame clones alone and lacks a portion of them. Altogether about 87,000 clones are present, approximately 82% being singletons, with the ten largest covering roughly 2.2%. The material sequenced was peripheral blood. The source of these receptors is a woman in her seventies with acute or convalescent COVID-19.

The chain links TRBV29-1 to TRBJ2-2; 8 nucleotides agree with TRBD1. J was trimmed by 1 base and V by 7 bases; bases with no gene match: 8. Germline CDR1 reads SQVTM; CDR2 reads ANQGSEA. The CDR3 consists of 15 residues. In DNA form, the CDR3 reads TGCAGCGCCCACGGACAGGGCCTGAACACCGGGGAGCTGTTTTTT. Encoded protein: CSAHGQGLNTGELFF.

This chain links TRBV7-9 with TRBJ2-3; 7 bases agree with TRBD1. The CDR3 has 14 residues. Per the germline V gene, CDR1 is SEHNR and CDR2 is FQNEAQ (reference sequence). J gave up 0 bases and V 10 bases, and 7 bases lay outside the gene matches. The CDR3 nucleotides read TGTGCCACTCGCCGGGACAGTAGCACAGATACGCAGTATTTT. Amino acids: CATRRDSSTDTQYF.

V and J are TRBV19 and TRBJ1-6; 7 bases map to TRBD1. The CDR3 has 14 amino acids. V lost 8 bases, J lost 7 bases, and 8 bases stayed unmatched. Germline values: CDR1 LNHDA, CDR2 SQIVND (reference sequence). CDR3 DNA: TGTGCCAGTTCCCGGGACAGCATCAATTCACCCCTCCACTTT. It encodes CASSRDSINSPLHF.

The rearrangement links TRBV5-1 to TRBJ1-3; the D gene is possibly TRBD1 (6 bases). CDR3 length equals 15 residues. The ends were cut back, 4 bases at V and 4 bases at J, with 15 bases in the middle. The V gene's germline CDR1 is SGHRS and CDR2 YFSETQ. The CDR3 DNA sequence: TGCGCCAGCAGCGGGATTACAGGGTCGGGAAACACCATATATTTT. This codes for CASSGITGSGNTIYF.

This clone was observed a few times. The genes are TRBV5-4 and TRBJ1-1; 8 bases are shared with TRBD1. There are 18 residues in the CDR3. The germline gives CDR1 SGHNT, CDR2 YYREEE (reference sequence). Unmatched junction bases numbered 15, after V lost 5 bases and J lost 0 bases. The CDR3 loop is CASSQGARRGGMNTEAFF. CDR3 DNA: TGTGCCAGCAGTCAGGGGGCAAGGAGGGGAGGAATGAACACTGAAGCTTTCTTT.

The CDR3 coding sequence is TGTGCCAGCAGTGAAAACTACGGCGCTATAGACACTGAAGCTTTCTTT. Protein: CASSENYGAIDTEAFF. The chain uses TRBV6-1 and TRBJ1-1; D not resolved. CDR3 length: 16 amino acids. Per germline, CDR1 MNHNS and CDR2 SASEGT. The germline V and J ends were trimmed by 2 bases and 3 bases, with 16 bases remaining between them.

J is TRBJ1-4 and V is TRBV11-1; the match to TRBD1 covers 9 bases. V gave up 5 bases and J gave up 8 bases; unmatched junction bases: 6. Germline values: CDR1 SGHAT, CDR2 FQDESV (reference sequence). The CDR3 loop spans 14 amino acids. The CDR3 DNA reads TGTGCCAGCAGCGAAACAGGGGGCAAGGAAAAACTGTTTTTT. It yields the protein CASSETGGKEKLFF.

V usage is TRBV9 and J usage is TRBJ1-2; D unclear. CDR3 length: 13 amino acids. From germline, CDR1 is SGDLS and CDR2 YYNGEE. V shed 5 bases and J shed 6 bases, with 14 bases lying between them. The CDR3 protein is CASSRDSEDGYTF. The CDR3 coding sequence is TGTGCCAGCAGTCGGGATTCGGAGGATGGCTACACCTTC.

V is TRBV5-1 and J is TRBJ2-5; 7 bases line up with TRBD1. The germline gives CDR1 SGHRS, CDR2 YFSETQ. The CDR3 has 14 residues. The V gene end was trimmed by 4 bases and the J gene end by 2 bases; junction bases not matched to a gene: 5. CDR3 nucleotides: TGCGCCAGCAGCCCGGGACAGATACAAGAGACCCAGTACTTC. Translated: CASSPGQIQETQYF.

The chain recombines TRBV7-2 with TRBJ1-5; D remains unclear. Trimming pared 0 bases from V and 4 bases from J, leaving 13 bases between. The germline gives CDR1 SGHTA, CDR2 FQGNSA. The CDR3 length is 16 residues. The CDR3 sequence is CASSLAGGFGNQPQHF. CDR3 sequence (DNA): TGTGCCAGCAGCTTAGCGGGTGGTTTCGGGAATCAGCCCCAGCATTTT.

This clone was recorded at least ten times. The chain links TRBV12-3 or TRBV12-4 to TRBJ1-1; D ambiguous. This CDR3 spans 13 amino acids. V was trimmed by 3 bases and J by 1 base, leaving 6 bases between them. CDR3 sequence (DNA): TGTGCCAGCAGTTTCGGGGAGAACACTGAAGCTTTCTTT. Translating gives CASSFGENTEAFF.

The V and J genes are TRBV2 and TRBJ1-2, with 7 bases lining up with TRBD1. CDR1 is SNHLY and CDR2 is FYNNEI in the germline V gene. CDR3 length: 13 residues. Losses at the gene ends were 6 bases for V and 0 bases for J; bases not matched to a gene: 1. This CDR3 reads CASSGTANYGYTF. CDR3 DNA: TGTGCCAGCAGCGGGACAGCTAACTATGGCTACACCTTC.

This chain joins TRBV28 and TRBJ2-1, with D unresolved. With 6 bases removed from V and 5 bases from J, the gap between germline ends came to 8 bases. CDR3 size: 12 residues. Germline-derived CDR1 and CDR2 are MDHEN and SYDVKM. DNA of the CDR3: TGTGCCAGCAGCCTTCTCCACAATGAGCAGTTCTTC. Residues: CASSLLHNEQFF.

The J gene is TRBJ2-1, the V gene TRBV11-2; 10 bases are a match to TRBD1. The ends lost 5 bases at V and 4 bases at J; junction bases unmatched: 5. The CDR3 runs to 15 residues. Germline V gene lookup returns CDR1 SGHAT and CDR2 FQNNGV. As DNA, the CDR3 is TGTGCCAGCAGCAGGGACAGGGGTGGGTACAATGAGCAGTTCTTC. Translating it yields CASSRDRGGYNEQFF. Supplemented by reference TRBV11-2 and TRBJ2-1, the full variable domain reads EAGVAQSPRYKIIEKRQSVAFWCNPISGHATLYWYQQILGQGPKLLIQFQNNGVVDDSQLPKDRFSAERLKGVDSTLKIQPAKLEDSAVYLCASSRDRGGYNEQFFGPGTRLTVL.

The CDR3 nucleotides read TGTGCCACCCGCTCGGGGGGCGGGTTCCACGAGCAGTACTTC. Translation: CATRSGGGFHEQYF. The chain is built from TRBV7-9 and TRBJ2-7; the D gene is possibly TRBD2 (7 bases). The CDR3 runs 14 residues. Germline V lookup: CDR1 SEHNR, CDR2 FQNEAQ (reference sequence). The germline V and J ends were trimmed by 10 bases and 5 bases, with 21 bases remaining between them.

The rearrangement joins TRBV28 to TRBJ1-6; D remains ambiguous. The CDR3 consists of 12 residues. The V gene's germline CDR1 is MDHEN and CDR2 SYDVKM. With 2 bases removed from V and 10 bases from J, the gap between germline ends came to 6 bases. The CDR3 is CASSLMRSPLHF. The DNA of the CDR3 is TGTGCCAGCAGTTTAATGCGGTCACCCCTCCACTTT.

This clone was counted only a few times. V usage is TRBV10-3 and J usage is TRBJ1-4, with 7 bases aligning to TRBD1. With V trimmed by 0 bases and J by 3 bases, 1 base remained unmatched. Per the germline V gene, CDR1 is ENHRY and CDR2 is SYGVKD. The CDR3 has 15 amino acids. The CDR3: CAISESGTANEKLFF. The CDR3 DNA reads as TGTGCCATCAGTGAGTCCGGGACAGCTAATGAAAAACTGTTTTTT.

The chain joins TRBV10-1 to TRBJ2-2, with TRBD2 matching 8 bases. The germline V gene encodes CDR1 WNHNN and CDR2 SYGVQD (reference sequence). V lost 4 bases and J lost 5; bases outside the gene matches: 0. The CDR3 extends over 13 amino acids. CDR3 sequence (DNA): TGCGCCAGCAGTGTAGCGGGGACCGGGGAGCTGTTTTTT. It specifies CASSVAGTGELFF.

This sequence joins TRBV6-1 and TRBJ1-1, with D unclear. The CDR3 extends over 13 amino acids. CDR1 MNHNS and CDR2 SASEGT come from the germline V gene. Trimming cost V 1 base and J 3 bases, with 6 bases left between them. In DNA, the CDR3 is TGTGCCAGCAGTGAAGTGAGGGACACTGAAGCTTTCTTT. It is translated as CASSEVRDTEAFF.

V gene TRBV30 combines with J gene TRBJ1-4; no clear D. CDR1 and CDR2 from the germline V gene are GTSNPN and SVGIG (reference sequence). V was trimmed by 3 bases and J by 3 bases, leaving 14 bases between them. The CDR3 covers 15 residues. CDR3 sequence (DNA): TGTGCCTGGAGCATAAGGAGTTCGGCTAATGAAAAACTGTTTTTT. Translation: CAWSIRSSANEKLFF.

V usage is TRBV28 and J usage is TRBJ1-5; tentatively, D is TRBD1 (6 bases). Trimming stripped 3 bases from V and 2 bases from J, with 14 bases between. CDR1 and CDR2 (germline): MDHEN, SYDVKM. The CDR3 extends over 16 amino acids. CDR3 region: CASSFYRVWGNQPQHF. The DNA of the CDR3 is TGTGCCAGCAGTTTTTACAGGGTATGGGGCAATCAGCCCCAGCATTTT.

This chain uses TRBV30 with TRBJ1-3, with a weak D call TRBD1 (5 bases). The V gene's germline CDR1 is GTSNPN and CDR2 SVGIG (reference sequence). The ends were cut back, 2 bases at V and 2 bases at J, with 13 bases in the middle. There are 15 residues in the CDR3. CDR3: CAWSSLGAAGNTIYF. In DNA, the CDR3 is TGTGCCTGGAGTAGTCTTGGGGCTGCTGGAAACACCATATATTTT.

The rearrangement links TRBV6-6 to TRBJ1-1; possible D gene TRBD1, 5 bases. Germline values: CDR1 MNHNY, CDR2 SVGAGI (reference sequence). V dropped 5 bases and J dropped 3 bases, with 13 bases sitting between them. The CDR3 extends over 14 amino acids. CDR3 coding DNA: TGTGCCAGCAGTCCCCTTGGGGGGGACACTGAAGCTTTCTTT. Protein sequence: CASSPLGGDTEAFF.